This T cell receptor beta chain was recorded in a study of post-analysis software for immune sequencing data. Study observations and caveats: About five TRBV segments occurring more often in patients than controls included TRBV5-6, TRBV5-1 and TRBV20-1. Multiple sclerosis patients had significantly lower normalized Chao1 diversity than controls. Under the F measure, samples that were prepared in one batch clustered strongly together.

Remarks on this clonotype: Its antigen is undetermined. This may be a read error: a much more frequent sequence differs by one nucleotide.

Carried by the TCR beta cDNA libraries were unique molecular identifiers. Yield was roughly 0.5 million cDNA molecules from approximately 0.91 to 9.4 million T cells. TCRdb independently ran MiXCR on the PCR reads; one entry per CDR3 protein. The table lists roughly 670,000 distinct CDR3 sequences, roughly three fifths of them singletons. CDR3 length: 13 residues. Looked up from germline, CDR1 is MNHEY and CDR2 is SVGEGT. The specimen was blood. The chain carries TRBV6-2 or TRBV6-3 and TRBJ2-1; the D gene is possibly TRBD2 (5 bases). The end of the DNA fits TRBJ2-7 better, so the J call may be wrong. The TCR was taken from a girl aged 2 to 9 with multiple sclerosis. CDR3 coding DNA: TGTGCCAGCAGTTCTAGCTCGTACAATGAGCAGTACTTC. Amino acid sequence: CASSSSSYNEQYF.